One sample yielded the 20 T cell receptor beta chains listed below, sequenced in a study of T cells after yellow fever vaccination (dated by TCRdb to between 2018 and 2020). Explained via the paper, the treatment or condition label denotes: live attenuated yellow fever vaccine strain. Receptor libraries were prepared by 5' RACE. The listed sequencing device is Illumina HiSeq 2500. TCRdb took the public reads, trimmed them with fastp at Q25, ran MiXCR for clone calling and kept in-frame beta chains. All rows with the same CDR3 protein become a single entry with the most common DNA and genes. The sample yields a few hundred thousand distinct CDR3 sequences; more than 6.5% were counted once. The ten biggest clones cover 1.1% of the sample. Specimen: CD4+ T cells sorted from PBMCs, collected on the day of the yellow fever booster vaccination. All receptors derive from a man in his thirties or forties who received the YFV17D yellow fever vaccine.

This clonotype came up many times. V and J are TRBV18 and TRBJ2-1, with 9 bases fitting TRBD2. This CDR3 is built from 15 residues. Germline CDR1 reads KGHSH; CDR2 reads LQKENI. Trimming at V came to 3 bases and at J to 4 bases, leaving 4 bases not matched to a gene. The chain's CDR3 is CASSPLLAGYNEQFF. DNA for the CDR3: TGTGCCAGCTCACCTCTGCTAGCGGGGTACAATGAGCAGTTCTTC.

There are many counts of this clonotype. The chain has TRBV7-9 and TRBJ2-1; 7 positions match TRBD2. The CDR3 length is 15 residues. Germline-derived CDR1 and CDR2 are SEHNR and FQNEAQ (reference sequence). V gave up 5 bases and J gave up 7 bases; unmatched junction bases: 11. The CDR3, as DNA: TGTGCCAGCAGCGCCCTCCGACTAGCCGGTAATGAGCAGTTCTTC. Amino acids: CASSALRLAGNEQFF.

This clonotype was seen more than once but under ten times. The rearrangement joins TRBV5-4 to TRBJ2-2, with TRBD2 as a possible D gene (6 bases). Germline V CDR1 and CDR2: SGHNT, YYREEE (reference sequence). V was cut by 0 bases and J by 7 bases, with 7 bases left in between. The CDR3 runs to 13 residues. CDR3 in amino acids: CASSLVEGGELFF. Written as DNA, the CDR3 is TGTGCCAGCAGCTTGGTGGAGGGCGGGGAGCTGTTTTTT.

The sample holds many counts of this clonotype. This chain links TRBV6-5 with TRBJ2-1; D gene ambiguous. From germline, CDR1 is MNHEY and CDR2 SVGAGI. This CDR3 region has 13 residues. Trimming removed 3 bases from V and 10 bases from J, with 13 bases in between. The CDR3 protein is CASSYSTEGEQFF. The CDR3 region has the DNA TGTGCCAGCAGTTATTCAACAGAAGGCGAGCAGTTCTTC.

This clonotype was detected only a few times. The chain employs TRBV7-2 and TRBJ1-1; tentatively, D is TRBD1 (5 bases). The CDR3 runs 15 residues. Germline V gene lookup returns CDR1 SGHTA and CDR2 FQGNSA. V was pared by 4 bases and J by 1 base, with 13 bases between. The CDR3 here is CASSSKGARNTEAFF. CDR3 DNA: TGTGCCAGCAGCTCAAAAGGGGCCAGGAACACTGAAGCTTTCTTT.

In its sample, this clonotype was seen many times. This chain joins TRBV5-1 and TRBJ2-3; D ambiguous. With 2 bases removed from V and 3 bases from J, the gap between germline ends came to 13 bases. Germline lookup yields CDR1 SGHRS and CDR2 YFSETQ. This CDR3 is 15 amino acids long. CDR3 residues: CASSFTDPNTDTQYF. The CDR3 DNA sequence: TGCGCCAGCAGCTTTACGGACCCAAATACAGATACGCAGTATTTT.

This clonotype was observed a few times. This chain connects TRBV15 to TRBJ2-7; D gene ambiguous. Germline V gene sequence: CDR1 LNHNV, CDR2 YYDKDF (reference sequence). Trimming took 0 bases from V and 3 from J, leaving 6 bases between them. CDR3 length: 13 amino acids. The CDR3 sequence: CATSRDDRYEQYF. CDR3 nucleotide sequence: TGTGCCACCAGCAGAGATGACCGCTACGAGCAGTACTTC.

This clonotype was picked up many times. J is TRBJ2-5 and V is TRBV2; D call uncertain. The CDR3 is 12 amino acids. Trimming pared 6 bases from V and 0 bases from J, leaving 5 bases between. The germline gives CDR1 SNHLY, CDR2 FYNNEI. The CDR3 sequence: CASRENQETQYF. The CDR3 DNA follows: TGTGCCAGCAGGGAGAACCAAGAGACCCAGTACTTC.

About this clonotype itself: A much larger clonotype is one base distant, so this may be a read error. This sequence joins TRBV5-6 and TRBJ2-5, with D possibly being TRBD2 (6 bases). Germline V gene lookup returns CDR1 SGHDT and CDR2 YYEEEE. Trimming pared 0 bases from V and 1 base from J, leaving 10 bases between. CDR3 size: 15 residues. The CDR3 is CASSLDGGFQETQYF. The CDR3 coding sequence is TGTGCCAGCAGCTTGGACGGGGGATTCCAAGAGACCCAGTACTTC.

This clonotype was counted a few times. The gene calls are TRBV20-1 and TRBJ1-2; 7 bases are a match to TRBD1. The CDR3 has 12 amino acids. Germline CDR1 and CDR2: DFQATT and SNEGSKA (reference sequence). CDR3 region: CCPGQTNYGYTF. CDR3 coding DNA: TGCTGCCCGGGACAGACTAACTATGGCTACACCTTC.

This clonotype was observed at least ten times. V usage is TRBV14 and J usage is TRBJ2-7, with 9 bases identical to TRBD2. The V gene end was trimmed by 0 bases and the J gene end by 3 bases; junction bases not matched to a gene: 15. This CDR3 contains 19 residues. CDR1 and CDR2 from the germline V gene are SGHDN and FVKESK. CDR3 residues: CASSQDRAGGLPSYYEQYF. CDR3 coding DNA: TGTGCCAGCAGCCAAGATCGCGCGGGAGGGCTCCCCTCTTACTACGAGCAGTACTTC.

This clonotype was recorded at least ten times. The J gene is TRBJ2-1, the V gene TRBV6-1, with TRBD2 as a possible D gene (6 bases). The CDR3 is 16 residues long. V lost 3 bases and J 6 bases, leaving 18 bases between the germline ends. In germline, CDR1 is MNHNS, CDR2 SASEGT. This CDR3 reads CASSDIAAPRVNEQFF. DNA for the CDR3: TGTGCCAGCAGTGATATAGCGGCACCACGGGTCAATGAGCAGTTCTTC.

The V gene is TRBV12-3 or TRBV12-4, the J gene TRBJ2-1; tentative D call: TRBD2 (6 bases). The CDR3 spans 16 residues. V lost 5 bases and J 2 bases, leaving 16 bases between the germline ends. CDR3 nucleotides: TGTGCCAGCAGTACCGAAGGCGGGGCTACCTACAATGAGCAGTTCTTC. Translation: CASSTEGGATYNEQFF.

This clonotype was recorded at least ten times. The chain is built from TRBV5-5 and TRBJ2-2, with TRBD2 matching over 8 bases. J gave up 5 bases and V 2 bases, and 8 bases lay outside the gene matches. The germline V gene encodes CDR1 SGHKS and CDR2 YYEKEE (reference sequence). The CDR3 has 16 amino acids. CDR3 sequence (DNA): TGTGCCAGCAGCTTTCTTTTGCGGGAGGTAACCGGGGAGCTGTTTTTT. Protein sequence: CASSFLLREVTGELFF.

This clonotype has a handful of counts. The chain recombines TRBV30 with TRBJ1-5, with D possibly being TRBD1 (5 bases). The V end was cut by 0 bases, the J end by 4 bases, with 7 bases between. There are 13 residues in the CDR3. The germline V gene encodes CDR1 GTSNPN and CDR2 SVGIG (reference sequence). CDR3 amino acids: CAWSVKGNQPQHF. CDR3 nucleotide sequence: TGTGCCTGGAGTGTTAAGGGGAATCAGCCCCAGCATTTT.

This clonotype was seen a handful of times. This chain links TRBV5-1 with TRBJ2-1, with a tentative D call TRBD2 (6 bases). Per germline, CDR1 SGHRS and CDR2 YFSETQ. The CDR3 consists of 15 residues. V was pared by 1 base and J by 8 bases, with 16 bases between. The CDR3 spells CASSLSRVGEDEQFF. In DNA form, the CDR3 reads TGCGCCAGCAGCTTGTCGCGGGTAGGGGAGGATGAGCAGTTCTTC.

The gene calls are TRBV29-1 and TRBJ2-1; TRBD2 agrees at 14 bases. V was clipped by 7 bases and J by 15 bases; unmatched bases: 11. The CDR3 totals 13 residues. Germline V gene lookup returns CDR1 SQVTM and CDR2 ANQGSEA. CDR3 protein: CSAVTSGRASWFF. The DNA of the CDR3 is TGCAGCGCCGTGACTAGCGGGAGGGCCTCGTGGTTCTTC.

This clonotype appeared a few times. The chain is built from TRBV20-1 and TRBJ2-1; D gene ambiguous. The germline CDR1 and CDR2 sequences are DFQATT and SNEGSKA (reference sequence). The ends were cut back, 6 bases at V and 4 bases at J, with 16 bases in the middle. The CDR3 spans 14 residues. The CDR3 DNA follows: TGCAGTGCCGATCCCGGAGCTGGATACAATGAGCAGTTCTTC. It translates to CSADPGAGYNEQFF.

The chain combines TRBV7-7 with TRBJ2-2, with 8 positions matching TRBD1. V lost 5 bases and J lost 7; bases outside the gene matches: 9. Germline V CDR1 and CDR2: SSHAT, FNYEAQ (reference sequence). This CDR3 has 15 amino acids. The CDR3 DNA reads as TGTGCCAGCAGCCCCGACAGGGGCTGGGGCGGGGAGCTGTTTTTT. Its translation is CASSPDRGWGGELFF.

This clonotype was counted ten times or more. The chain recombines TRBV14 with TRBJ2-3; D is ambiguous. The CDR3 spans 15 residues. Trimming shortened V by 3 bases and J by 6 bases, and 16 bases separated the two germline ends. CDR1 SGHDN and CDR2 FVKESK come from the germline V gene. CDR3 loop: CASSQVLAGTDTQYF. Written as DNA, the CDR3 is TGTGCCAGCAGCCAGGTCTTGGCTGGAACCGATACGCAGTATTTT.